This TCR beta chain was profiled in a study of T cell repertoires in cytomegalovirus infection (dated by TCRdb to between 2018 and 2020). In the study overall: The HLA type of each donor mattered for the analysis, because public TCR beta signatures pointed to carriage of CMV infection along with the matching HLA type. Overall results and qualifications from the work: The ex vivo response was dominated by HLA-C-restricted CMV-specific TCR beta clonotypes, and the single most frequent clonotype in two of eight donors was supplied by these HLA-C-restricted clonotypes. In both this cohort and an independent cohort of 352 donors, the cumulative frequency of public TCR beta family members distinguished carriers of CMV infection plus the relevant HLA type.

As encoded in the germline V gene (reference sequence), CDR1 is MNHEY while CDR2 is SMNVEV. The CDR3 numbers 13 residues from cysteine through phenylalanine. Just the 39-base CDR3 DNA is kept, in frame starting at base 1. V is reduced by 3 bases and J by 5 bases, leaving a spacing of 10 bases between them. As concerns this clonotype: Its antigen has not been determined. Per-nucleotide qualities are absent, and no much larger clonotype sits a single base away.

The sequencer listed for this sample is Illumina HiSeq 1500. TCRdb cleaned the public reads at Q25 with fastp, built clones with MiXCR and kept in-frame beta chains. One record per CDR3 amino acid sequence lists the most common genes and DNA. The sample data list roughly 150,000 distinct CDR3 sequences, and roughly 15% of these were observed just once. The ten biggest clones cover around 19% of the sample. Sequenced input: CD8+ T cells from PBMCs. The chain is encoded by TRBV27 joined to TRBJ1-1, with TRBD1 as a weak D call on 6 bases. This receptor was taken from a human donor in good health (CMV status not recorded). Some clones in this sample may be carry-over from other donors' samples. The encoded CDR3 is CASSFPGETEAFF. The nucleotides read TGTGCCAGCAGTTTTCCAGGGGAAACTGAAGCTTTCTTT.